This entry features one TCR beta chain sequence. In the authors' workflow: Amplification of reference gene primers was used by the study to estimate nucleated cell counts. Libraries were prepared by immunoSEQ multiplex PCR; TCRdb keeps only in-frame clonotypes and omits some of them. From that table come the V and J calls and clone size; the DNA was used to work out D and trimming. The sample gives 110,000 to 150,000 clones, 82% of which show up once; roughly 4% is in the top ten. This entry is derived from a study of blood T cell repertoires in COVID-19. Turning to the study itself: Some COVID-19 samples were acute and others convalescent; all came from the United States, Italy and Spain. T cells, B-cell-depleted T cells, or PBMCs provided the cDNA or gDNA that served as material.

Looked up from germline, CDR1 is MNHEY and CDR2 is SMNVEV (reference sequence). CDR3 length: 16 amino acids. The V and J ends lost 7 bases and 3 bases, in that order; junction bases with no gene match: 12. The source material was peripheral blood. The chain is built from TRBV27 and TRBJ2-7; 10 bases fit TRBD1. The TCR comes from a woman of 80 years or more with acute or convalescent COVID-19. CDR3 bases: TGTGCCAGCACCCTGACCGGGACAGGGGAAATCTACGAGCAGTACTTC. Protein product: CASTLTGTGEIYEQYF.